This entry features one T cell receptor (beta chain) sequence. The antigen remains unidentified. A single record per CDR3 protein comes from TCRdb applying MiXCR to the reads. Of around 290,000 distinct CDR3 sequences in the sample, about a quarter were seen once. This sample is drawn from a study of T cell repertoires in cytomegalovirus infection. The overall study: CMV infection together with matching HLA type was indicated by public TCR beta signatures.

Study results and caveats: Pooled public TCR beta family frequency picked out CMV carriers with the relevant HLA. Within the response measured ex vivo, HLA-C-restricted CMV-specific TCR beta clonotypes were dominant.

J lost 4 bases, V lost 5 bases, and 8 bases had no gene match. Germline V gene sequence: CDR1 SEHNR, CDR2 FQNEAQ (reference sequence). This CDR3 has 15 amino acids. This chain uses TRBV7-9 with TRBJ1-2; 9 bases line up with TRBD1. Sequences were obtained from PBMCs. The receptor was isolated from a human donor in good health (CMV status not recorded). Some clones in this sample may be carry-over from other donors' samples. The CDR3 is CASSPGTGTFYGYTF. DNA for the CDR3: TGTGCCAGCAGCCCCGGGACAGGGACTTTCTATGGCTACACCTTC.